This TCR beta chain was retrieved from a study of blood T cell repertoires in COVID-19 (TCRdb year 2020). Background on the whole study: The collaborator samples originated in the United States, Italy and Spain and spanned the acute and convalescent phases of COVID-19. The prospective study material was composed of cDNA or gDNA derived from T cells, B-cell-depleted T cells, or PBMCs. The dataset comprised deeply sampled blood TCRbeta repertoires from subjects exposed to, actively infected with, or recovered from COVID-19. The repertoires were released in a freely available public database meant as a resource for research on the immune response to SARS-CoV-2. Samples were obtained from the ongoing ImmuneRACE study (first 160 participants) and from 1,254 subjects provided by 6 global collaborators. Sample metadata almost always included a de-identified subject ID, COVID-19 status, age in years and sex. Where available, HLA class I and class II types were obtained from metadata supplied by the sample provider rather than from assay-based typing.

On this clone itself: Its target antigen remains unknown. Base-call qualities are not available, and no considerably larger clone is one nucleotide away.

TCRbeta CDR3 regions were amplified from genomic DNA using the immunoSEQ Assay, a bias-controlled multiplex PCR. The study's processing was this. The number of nucleated cells in each sample was estimated by amplification of reference gene primers within the assay. Sequence reads were collapsed and filtered to measure the absolute abundance of every unique TCRbeta CDR3 rearrangement. Productive Simpson clonality was computed per sample as the square root of Simpson's diversity index over productive rearrangements. What TCRdb holds here is the immuneACCESS table cut down to in-frame rearrangements. Part of the clones is not present; checked against another copy, under half of the missing clones reflect an unresolved V gene, and the others are unexplained. D and trimming were read from the DNA, whereas the V and J calls and clone size are those reported in that table. A total of 70,000 or so clones appear in this sample, 85% to 90% of them only once. The ten largest clones add up to around 6.7% of the sample.

Trimming removed 6 bases from V and 3 bases from J; the gene matches leave 7 bases unexplained. Based on the germline V gene, the CDR1 and CDR2 sequences are MNHEY and SVGEGT. From its cysteine to its phenylalanine, the CDR3 spans 15 amino acids. The DNA shown is the 45-base CDR3, in frame from base 1. Whole blood was collected in K2EDTA tubes by collaborating institutions according to the institutions' own protocols. For TCRbeta analysis, collaborators shipped samples as frozen whole blood, isolated PBMCs, or DNA extracted from either of those sample types. Overall study outcomes, separate from this receptor: The quantity of clinical and demographic metadata differed by source and by participant and was supplied without curation.

The receptor was isolated from a woman older than 75 with active COVID-19. The sequenced sample was peripheral blood. The chain joins TRBV6-2 or TRBV6-3 to TRBJ2-2; 7 bases in between match TRBD2. The bases are TGTGCCAGCAGCATACAGGCGGGGGACACCGGGGAGCTGTTTTTT. Translated, this gives CASSIQAGDTGELFF.